The entry that follows covers one TCR beta chain sequence. The CDR3 runs 13 residues. With 4 bases removed from V and 1 base from J, the gap between germline ends came to 9 bases. In germline, CDR1 is SGDLS, CDR2 YYNGEE. This entry comes from a study of tissue T cells after allogeneic stem cell transplantation. In the study overall: Viable blood and marrow gave sorted CD3+ T cells if numbers allowed.

Clones were read by immunoSEQ multiplex PCR, and TCRdb kept only the in-frame ones, dropping some. This repertoire shows about 28,000 clones, about 85% found once; its top ten account for roughly 3.6%. V is TRBV9 and J is TRBJ2-7, with a possible D match to TRBD1 (6 bases). The material sequenced was blood, taken before transplantation. The receptor was derived from a woman aged 18 to 55 who later had graft-versus-host disease after an allogeneic stem cell transplant. The CDR3 sequence is CASSPGHSYEQYF. The DNA of the CDR3 is TGTGCCAGCAGCCCGGGACATTCCTACGAGCAGTACTTC.